The rows below give T cell receptor beta chains drawn from one sample of a study of shared clonotypes between healthy human individuals. Profiling relied on immunoSEQ multiplex PCR, and the TCRdb table lists in-frame clones only, not all of them. The table includes some 580,000 clones, roughly 97% detected once. The sequenced material came from naive CD4+ T cells sorted from blood. Receptors originate from a woman aged 25 to 45 in good health. The CDR3 runs from the conserved cysteine through the conserved F or W. The order of the fields is J gene, V gene, D gene, clone size, CDR3 protein, CDR3 DNA. A D gene is named only where the DNA matches it firmly. Size tells how often a clone was seen (once, few, many) or the class of an expanded clone, and some rows leave it out.

J gene: TRBJ2-7; V gene: TRBV28; D gene: TRBD2; clone size: .; CDR3 protein: CASSYQGLAGNHEQYF; CDR3 DNA: TGTGCCAGCAGCTATCAGGGACTAGCGGGAAATCACGAGCAGTACTTC
J gene: TRBJ2-1; V gene: TRBV28; D gene: .; clone size: .; CDR3 protein: CASSLLRGLSYNEQFF; CDR3 DNA: TGTGCCAGCAGTTTACTTCGCGGGCTTTCCTACAATGAGCAGTTCTTC
J gene: TRBJ2-1; V gene: TRBV19; D gene: TRBD2; clone size: .; CDR3 protein: CASSILAGVDNEQFF; CDR3 DNA: TGTGCCAGTAGTATACTAGCGGGAGTCGACAATGAGCAGTTCTTC
J gene: TRBJ2-7; V gene: TRBV28; D gene: .; clone size: .; CDR3 protein: CASSLPIIRASYEQYF; CDR3 DNA: TGTGCCAGCAGTTTACCAATAATCAGGGCCTCCTACGAGCAGTACTTC
J gene: TRBJ2-1; V gene: TRBV4-1; D gene: TRBD2; clone size: .; CDR3 protein: CASRTTSGSYNEQFF; CDR3 DNA: TGCGCCAGCCGGACGACTAGCGGCTCCTACAATGAGCAGTTCTTC
J gene: TRBJ1-1; V gene: TRBV15; D gene: .; clone size: .; CDR3 protein: CATSGRGQEAFF; CDR3 DNA: TGTGCCACCAGCGGTAGGGGACAAGAAGCTTTCTTT
J gene: TRBJ1-3; V gene: TRBV6-1; D gene: .; clone size: once; CDR3 protein: CASSVVRDTTGNTIYF; CDR3 DNA: TGTGCCAGCAGTGTTGTGAGGGACACAACTGGAAACACCATATATTTT
J gene: TRBJ2-7; V gene: TRBV10-3; D gene: TRBD1; clone size: .; CDR3 protein: CAISGTGPFYEQYF; CDR3 DNA: TGTGCCATCAGTGGGACAGGACCTTTCTACGAGCAGTACTTC
J gene: TRBJ2-3; V gene: TRBV10-3; D gene: .; clone size: .; CDR3 protein: CAISESGRYTDTQYF; CDR3 DNA: TGTGCCATCAGTGAGTCGGGCCGCTACACAGATACGCAGTATTTT
J gene: TRBJ1-4; V gene: TRBV7-2; D gene: .; clone size: .; CDR3 protein: CASSLTQGEKLFF; CDR3 DNA: TGTGCCAGCAGCTTAACACAGGGTGAAAAACTGTTTTTT
J gene: TRBJ2-3; V gene: TRBV28; D gene: TRBD2; clone size: .; CDR3 protein: CASSLEIFRGSSTDTQYF; CDR3 DNA: TGTGCCAGCAGTTTAGAAATTTTCCGCGGGAGTAGCACAGATACGCAGTATTTT
J gene: TRBJ2-2; V gene: TRBV5-6; D gene: .; clone size: .; CDR3 protein: CASSSTPGSSTNTGELFF; CDR3 DNA: TGTGCCAGCAGCTCAACTCCGGGCTCCTCAACGAACACCGGGGAGCTGTTTTTT
J gene: TRBJ2-2; V gene: TRBV28; D gene: .; clone size: .; CDR3 protein: CASRVGGKVTGELFF; CDR3 DNA: TGTGCCAGCAGGGTTGGAGGGAAAGTCACCGGGGAGCTGTTTTTT
J gene: TRBJ2-1; V gene: TRBV14; D gene: .; clone size: .; CDR3 protein: CASSQASAYNEQFF; CDR3 DNA: TGTGCCAGCAGCCAAGCTAGCGCGTACAATGAGCAGTTCTTC
J gene: TRBJ2-3; V gene: TRBV5-4; D gene: TRBD2; clone size: .; CDR3 protein: CASSLAGGPSTDTQYF; CDR3 DNA: TGTGCCAGCAGTTTAGCGGGAGGGCCTAGCACAGATACGCAGTATTTT
J gene: TRBJ1-5; V gene: TRBV5-8; D gene: .; clone size: .; CDR3 protein: CASSRGGAPYSNQPQHF; CDR3 DNA: TGTGCCAGCAGCCGTGGGGGTGCTCCTTATAGCAATCAGCCCCAGCATTTT
J gene: TRBJ2-7; V gene: TRBV5-1; D gene: TRBD1; clone size: .; CDR3 protein: CASRPGTAEQYF; CDR3 DNA: TGCGCCAGCAGACCAGGGACAGCCGAGCAGTACTTC
J gene: TRBJ2-1; V gene: TRBV5-6; D gene: .; clone size: .; CDR3 protein: CASSFRGPSYNEQFF; CDR3 DNA: TGTGCCAGCAGCTTTCGGGGCCCCTCCTACAATGAGCAGTTCTTC
J gene: TRBJ2-7; V gene: TRBV7-2; D gene: TRBD1; clone size: .; CDR3 protein: CASSLALVLGDRSYEQYF; CDR3 DNA: TGTGCCAGCAGCTTAGCGTTGGTCCTAGGGGACAGGTCATACGAGCAGTACTTC
J gene: TRBJ2-7; V gene: TRBV7-8; D gene: .; clone size: .; CDR3 protein: CASSLLIGKRGLRRNTYEQYF; CDR3 DNA: TGTGCCAGCAGCTTACTTATAGGGAAAAGGGGCCTACGACGGAACACCTACGAGCAGTACTTC
J gene: TRBJ2-3; V gene: TRBV28; D gene: .; clone size: .; CDR3 protein: CASSQGGPSTDTQYF; CDR3 DNA: TGTGCCAGCAGCCAAGGTGGGCCTAGCACAGATACGCAGTATTTT
J gene: TRBJ2-7; V gene: TRBV28; D gene: .; clone size: .; CDR3 protein: CASSLSLTYEQYF; CDR3 DNA: TGTGCCAGCAGTTTGAGCCTAACCTACGAGCAGTACTTC
J gene: TRBJ1-5; V gene: TRBV6-6; D gene: TRBD1; clone size: .; CDR3 protein: CASSFVQGAPGQPQHF; CDR3 DNA: TGTGCCAGCAGTTTCGTACAGGGGGCTCCAGGGCAGCCCCAGCATTTT
J gene: TRBJ2-7; V gene: TRBV28; D gene: .; clone size: .; CDR3 protein: CASSSMTREQYF; CDR3 DNA: TGTGCCAGCAGTTCCATGACCCGAGAGCAGTACTTC
J gene: TRBJ2-5; V gene: TRBV29-1; D gene: .; clone size: .; CDR3 protein: CSVVGLAGPQETQYF; CDR3 DNA: TGCAGCGTTGTTGGTCTGGCAGGCCCCCAAGAGACCCAGTACTTC
J gene: TRBJ1-1; V gene: TRBV7-9; D gene: TRBD1; clone size: .; CDR3 protein: CASSFGTGGTEAFF; CDR3 DNA: TGTGCCAGCAGCTTTGGGACAGGGGGCACTGAAGCTTTCTTT
J gene: TRBJ1-4; V gene: TRBV27; D gene: TRBD1; clone size: .; CDR3 protein: CASSPGQVSNEKLFF; CDR3 DNA: TGTGCCAGCAGTCCTGGACAGGTTTCTAATGAAAAACTGTTTTTT
J gene: TRBJ2-7; V gene: TRBV27; D gene: .; clone size: once; CDR3 protein: CASRGRGRDEQYF; CDR3 DNA: TGTGCCAGCAGGGGCAGGGGAAGGGACGAGCAGTACTTC
J gene: TRBJ1-4; V gene: TRBV7-9; D gene: TRBD1; clone size: .; CDR3 protein: CASSPEGQGFEKLFF; CDR3 DNA: TGTGCCAGCAGCCCAGAAGGACAGGGATTCGAAAAACTGTTTTTT
J gene: TRBJ2-1; V gene: TRBV18; D gene: TRBD1; clone size: .; CDR3 protein: CASSPIGGDPMYNEQFF; CDR3 DNA: TGTGCCAGCTCACCTATAGGGGGCGACCCTATGTACAATGAGCAGTTCTTC
J gene: TRBJ2-7; V gene: TRBV5-1; D gene: TRBD2; clone size: .; CDR3 protein: CASSAGTSGMDEQYF; CDR3 DNA: TGCGCCAGCAGCGCCGGGACTAGCGGGATGGACGAGCAGTACTTC
J gene: TRBJ1-1; V gene: TRBV15; D gene: .; clone size: .; CDR3 protein: CATSRDRVNTEAFF; CDR3 DNA: TGTGCCACCAGCAGAGATCGAGTGAACACTGAAGCTTTCTTT
J gene: TRBJ1-5; V gene: TRBV16; D gene: TRBD1; clone size: few; CDR3 protein: CASSHGTGPYSNQPQHF; CDR3 DNA: TGTGCCAGCAGCCATGGGACAGGTCCGTATAGCAATCAGCCCCAGCATTTT
J gene: TRBJ2-7; V gene: TRBV2; D gene: TRBD2; clone size: .; CDR3 protein: CASAGLAGNYEQYF; CDR3 DNA: TGTGCCAGCGCCGGACTAGCGGGGAACTACGAGCAGTACTTC
J gene: TRBJ1-1; V gene: TRBV18; D gene: .; clone size: .; CDR3 protein: CASSRQPEAFF; CDR3 DNA: TGTGCCAGCTCACGACAGCCTGAAGCTTTCTTT